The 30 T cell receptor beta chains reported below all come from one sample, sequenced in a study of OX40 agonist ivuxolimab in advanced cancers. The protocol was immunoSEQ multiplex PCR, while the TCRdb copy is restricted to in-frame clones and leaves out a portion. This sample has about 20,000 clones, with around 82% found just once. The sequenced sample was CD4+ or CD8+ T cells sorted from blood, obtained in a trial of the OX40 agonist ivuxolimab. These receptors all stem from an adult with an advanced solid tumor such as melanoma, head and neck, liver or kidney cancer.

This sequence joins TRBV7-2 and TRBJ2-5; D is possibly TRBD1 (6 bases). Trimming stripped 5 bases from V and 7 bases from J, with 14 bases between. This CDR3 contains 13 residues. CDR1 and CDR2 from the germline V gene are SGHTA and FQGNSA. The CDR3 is CASSPSLQGTQYF. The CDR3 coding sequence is TGTGCCAGCAGCCCTTCATTACAGGGGACCCAGTACTTC.

The CDR3 bases are TGTGCCAGCAGCGTAGGTGGGGGCGACTACGAGCAGTACTTC. Translation: CASSVGGGDYEQYF. The gene calls are TRBV9 and TRBJ2-7; D may be TRBD1 (6 bases). This CDR3 has 14 amino acids. Looked up from germline, CDR1 is SGDLS and CDR2 is YYNGEE. Trimming removed 0 bases at V and 3 bases at J, with 10 bases between. Complete variable domain (other parts from reference TRBV9 and TRBJ2-7): DSGVTQTPKHLITATGQRVTLRCSPRSGDLSVYWYQQSLDQGLQFLIQYYNGEERAKGNILERFSAQQFPDLHSELNLSSLELGDSALYFCASSVGGGDYEQYFGPGTRLTVT.

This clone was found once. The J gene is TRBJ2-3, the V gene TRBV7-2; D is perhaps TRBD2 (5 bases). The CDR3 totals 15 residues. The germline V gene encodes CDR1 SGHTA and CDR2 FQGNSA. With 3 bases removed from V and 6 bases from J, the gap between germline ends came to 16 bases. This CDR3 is CASSFRGAPEDTQYF. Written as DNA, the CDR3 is TGTGCCAGCAGCTTCCGGGGAGCCCCGGAGGATACGCAGTATTTT.

The CDR3 bases are TGCGCCAGCAGCTTGGTCGGGGGACCAAGTAATGAAAAACTGTTTTTT. Translating it yields CASSLVGGPSNEKLFF. V is TRBV5-1 and J is TRBJ1-4; D possibly corresponds to TRBD1 (5 bases). Germline values: CDR1 SGHRS, CDR2 YFSETQ. The CDR3 has 16 amino acids. V was clipped by 0 bases and J by 4 bases, with 13 bases between them.

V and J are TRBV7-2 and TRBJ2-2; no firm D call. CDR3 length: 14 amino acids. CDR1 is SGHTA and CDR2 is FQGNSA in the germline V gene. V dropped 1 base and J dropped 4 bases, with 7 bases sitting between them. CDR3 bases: TGTGCCAGCAGCTTAGACCGGGTCACCGGGGAGCTGTTTTTT. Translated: CASSLDRVTGELFF.

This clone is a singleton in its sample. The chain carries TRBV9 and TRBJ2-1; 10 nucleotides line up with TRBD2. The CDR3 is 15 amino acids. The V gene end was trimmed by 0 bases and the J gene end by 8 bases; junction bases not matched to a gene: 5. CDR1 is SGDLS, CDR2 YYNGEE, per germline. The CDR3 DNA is TGTGCCAGCAGCGTAGTCGCTAGCGGGAGCCATGAGCAGTTCTTC. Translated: CASSVVASGSHEQFF.

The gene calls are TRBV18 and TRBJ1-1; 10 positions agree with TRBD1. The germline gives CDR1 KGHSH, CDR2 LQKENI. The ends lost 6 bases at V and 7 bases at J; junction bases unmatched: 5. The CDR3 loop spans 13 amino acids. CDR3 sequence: CASSLDRGHEAFF. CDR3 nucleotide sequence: TGTGCCAGCTCCCTAGACAGGGGGCATGAAGCTTTCTTT.

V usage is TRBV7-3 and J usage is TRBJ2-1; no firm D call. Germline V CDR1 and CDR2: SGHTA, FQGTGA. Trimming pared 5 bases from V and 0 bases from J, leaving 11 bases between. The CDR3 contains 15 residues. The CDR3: CASSPFVSSYNEQFF. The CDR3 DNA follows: TGTGCCAGCAGCCCCTTCGTTAGCTCCTACAATGAGCAGTTCTTC.

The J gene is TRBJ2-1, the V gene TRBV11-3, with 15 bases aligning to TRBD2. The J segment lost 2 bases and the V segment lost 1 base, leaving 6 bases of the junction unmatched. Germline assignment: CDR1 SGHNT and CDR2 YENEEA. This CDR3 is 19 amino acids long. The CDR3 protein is CASSLGGLAGGVTYNEQFF. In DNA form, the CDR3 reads TGTGCCAGCAGCTTAGGGGGACTAGCGGGAGGAGTCACCTACAATGAGCAGTTCTTC.

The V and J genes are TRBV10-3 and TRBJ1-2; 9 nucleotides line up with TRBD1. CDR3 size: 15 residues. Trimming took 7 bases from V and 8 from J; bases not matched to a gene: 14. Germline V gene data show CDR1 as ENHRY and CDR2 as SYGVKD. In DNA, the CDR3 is TGTGCCATCACCGACACCGGGACAGGGACGCTGGGCTACACCTTC. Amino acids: CAITDTGTGTLGYTF.

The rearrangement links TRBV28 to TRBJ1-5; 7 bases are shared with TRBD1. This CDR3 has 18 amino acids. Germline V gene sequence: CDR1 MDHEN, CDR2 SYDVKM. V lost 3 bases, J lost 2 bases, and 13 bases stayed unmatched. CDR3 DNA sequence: TGTGCCAGCAGTTTTCAGGGACAGCACCTGGTTGGCAATCAGCCCCAGCATTTT. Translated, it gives CASSFQGQHLVGNQPQHF.

In DNA form, the CDR3 reads TGTGCCACCAGCAGAGGTGGGGCAGGACAAACCTACGAGCAGTACTTC. It specifies CATSRGGAGQTYEQYF. V and J are TRBV15 and TRBJ2-7, with D perhaps TRBD1 (5 bases). Germline V gene data show CDR1 as LNHNV and CDR2 as YYDKDF (reference sequence). Trimming removed 1 base from V and 2 bases from J, with 15 bases in between. The CDR3 is 16 residues long.

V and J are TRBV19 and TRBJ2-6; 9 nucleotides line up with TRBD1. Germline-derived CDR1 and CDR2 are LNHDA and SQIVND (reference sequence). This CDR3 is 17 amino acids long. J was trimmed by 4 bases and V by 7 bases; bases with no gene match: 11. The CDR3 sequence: CASKTGQGVSGANVLTF. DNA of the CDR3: TGTGCCAGTAAAACGGGACAGGGAGTTTCCGGGGCCAACGTCCTGACTTTC.

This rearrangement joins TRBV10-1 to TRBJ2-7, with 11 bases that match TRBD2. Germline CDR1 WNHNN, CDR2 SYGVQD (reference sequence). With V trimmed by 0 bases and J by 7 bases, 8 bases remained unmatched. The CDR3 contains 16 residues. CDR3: CASSESKLAGAGEQYF. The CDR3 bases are TGCGCCAGCAGTGAGTCGAAACTAGCGGGAGCGGGAGAGCAGTACTTC.

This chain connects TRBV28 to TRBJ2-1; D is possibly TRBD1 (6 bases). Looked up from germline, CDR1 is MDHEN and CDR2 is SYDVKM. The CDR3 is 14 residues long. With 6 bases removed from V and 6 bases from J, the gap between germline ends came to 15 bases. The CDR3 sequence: CASSPYTGLNEQFF. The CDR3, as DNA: TGTGCCAGCAGCCCCTATACAGGGCTCAATGAGCAGTTCTTC.

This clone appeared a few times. The CDR3 reads CASRGTLNYGYTF. In DNA, the CDR3 is TGTGCCAGTAGGGGGACACTGAACTATGGCTACACCTTC. This chain uses TRBV19 with TRBJ1-2; TRBD1 is a possible D gene (6 bases). CDR3 size: 13 residues. The germline V gene encodes CDR1 LNHDA and CDR2 SQIVND (reference sequence). Deletions cut 6 bases from V and 2 bases from J, with 10 bases between. The full variable domain, its missing parts supplied by reference TRBV19 and TRBJ1-2, is DGGITQSPKYLFRKEGQNVTLSCEQNLNHDAMYWYRQDPGQGLRLIYYSQIVNDFQKGDIAEGYSVSREKKESFPLTVTSAQKNPTAFYLCASRGTLNYGYTFGSGTRLTVV.

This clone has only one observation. CDR3 coding DNA: TGTGCCAGTAGTATAGGGACAGGGGGTCAGCCCCAGCATTTT. This translates into CASSIGTGGQPQHF. This chain connects TRBV19 to TRBJ1-5; 10 positions match TRBD1. V was clipped by 1 base and J by 6 bases; unmatched bases: 0. The CDR3 covers 14 residues. Per the germline V gene, CDR1 is LNHDA and CDR2 is SQIVND (reference sequence). The whole variable domain, filled in from reference TRBV19 and TRBJ1-5, reads DGGITQSPKYLFRKEGQNVTLSCEQNLNHDAMYWYRQDPGQGLRLIYYSQIVNDFQKGDIAEGYSVSREKKESFPLTVTSAQKNPTAFYLCASSIGTGGQPQHFGDGTRLSIL.

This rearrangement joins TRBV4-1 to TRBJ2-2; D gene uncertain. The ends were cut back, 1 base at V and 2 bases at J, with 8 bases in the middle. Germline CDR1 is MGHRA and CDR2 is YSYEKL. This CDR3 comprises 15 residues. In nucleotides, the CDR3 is TGCGCCAGCAGCCAAGTAATCAGCAACACCGGGGAGCTGTTTTTT. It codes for CASSQVISNTGELFF.

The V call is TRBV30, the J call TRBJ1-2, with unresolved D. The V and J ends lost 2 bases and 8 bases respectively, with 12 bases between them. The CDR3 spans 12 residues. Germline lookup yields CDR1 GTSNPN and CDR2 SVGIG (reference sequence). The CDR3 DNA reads TGTGCCTGGAGTACCCTGACGGGAGGCTACACCTTC. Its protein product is CAWSTLTGGYTF.

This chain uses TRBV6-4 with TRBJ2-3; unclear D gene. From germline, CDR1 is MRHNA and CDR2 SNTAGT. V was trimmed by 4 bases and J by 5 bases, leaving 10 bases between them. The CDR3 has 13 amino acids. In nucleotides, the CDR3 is TGTGCCAGCAGTGTAGGCCGTGGAGATACGCAGTATTTT. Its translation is CASSVGRGDTQYF.

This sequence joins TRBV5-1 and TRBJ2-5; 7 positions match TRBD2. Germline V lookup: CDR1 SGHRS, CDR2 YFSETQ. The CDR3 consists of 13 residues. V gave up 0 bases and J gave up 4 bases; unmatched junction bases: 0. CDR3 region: CASSLGGGETQYF. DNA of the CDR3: TGCGCCAGCAGCTTGGGCGGGGGAGAGACCCAGTACTTC.

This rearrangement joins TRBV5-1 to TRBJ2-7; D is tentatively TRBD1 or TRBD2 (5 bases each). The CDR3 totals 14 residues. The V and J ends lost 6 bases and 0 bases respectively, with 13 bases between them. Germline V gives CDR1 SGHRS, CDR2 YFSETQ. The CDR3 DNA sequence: TGCGCCAGCAACCGGGACCCTAGCTCCTACGAGCAGTACTTC. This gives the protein CASNRDPSSYEQYF. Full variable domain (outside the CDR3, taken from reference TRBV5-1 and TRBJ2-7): KAGVTQTPRYLIKTRGQQVTLSCSPISGHRSVSWYQQTPGQGLQFLFEYFSETQRNKGNFPGRFSGRQFSNSRSEMNVSTLELGDSALYLCASNRDPSSYEQYFGPGTRLTVT.

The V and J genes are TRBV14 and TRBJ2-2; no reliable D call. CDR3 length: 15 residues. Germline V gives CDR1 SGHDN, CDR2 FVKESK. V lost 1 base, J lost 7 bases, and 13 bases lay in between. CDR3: CASSQVGYIGGELFF. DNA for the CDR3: TGTGCCAGCAGCCAAGTCGGGTATATTGGCGGGGAGCTGTTTTTT.

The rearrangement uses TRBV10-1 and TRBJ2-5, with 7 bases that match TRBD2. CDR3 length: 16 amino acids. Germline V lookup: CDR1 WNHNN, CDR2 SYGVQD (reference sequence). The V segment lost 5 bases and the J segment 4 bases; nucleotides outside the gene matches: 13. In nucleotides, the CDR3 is TGCGCCAGCAGTATGGTTGCGGGAGTGGGGGGAGAGACCCAGTACTTC. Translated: CASSMVAGVGGETQYF.

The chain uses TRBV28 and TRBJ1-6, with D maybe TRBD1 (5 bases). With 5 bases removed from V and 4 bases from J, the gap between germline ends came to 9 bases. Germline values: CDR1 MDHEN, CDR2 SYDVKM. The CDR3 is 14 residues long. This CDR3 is CASSRAGYNSPLHF. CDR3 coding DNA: TGTGCCAGCAGTCGGGCAGGGTATAATTCACCCCTCCACTTT.

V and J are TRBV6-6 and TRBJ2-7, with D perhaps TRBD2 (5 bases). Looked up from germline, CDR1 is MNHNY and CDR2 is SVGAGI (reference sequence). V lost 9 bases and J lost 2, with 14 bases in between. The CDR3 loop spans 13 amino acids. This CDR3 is CASSRGQAYEQYF. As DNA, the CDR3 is TGTGCCAGTTCTAGAGGGCAGGCCTACGAGCAGTACTTC.

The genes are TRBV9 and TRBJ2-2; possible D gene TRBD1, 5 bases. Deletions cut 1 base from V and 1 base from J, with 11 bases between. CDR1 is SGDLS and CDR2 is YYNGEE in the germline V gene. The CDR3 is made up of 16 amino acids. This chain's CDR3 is CASSVQGPQNTGELFF. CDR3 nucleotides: TGTGCCAGCAGCGTACAGGGTCCCCAGAACACCGGGGAGCTGTTTTTT.

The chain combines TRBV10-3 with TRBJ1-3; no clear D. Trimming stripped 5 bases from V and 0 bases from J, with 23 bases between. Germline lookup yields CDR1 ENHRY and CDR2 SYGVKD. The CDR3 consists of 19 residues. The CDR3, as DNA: TGTGCCATCAGTTACAGAGTCCGGGTCCACCCCCTCTCTGGAAACACCATATATTTT. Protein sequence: CAISYRVRVHPLSGNTIYF.

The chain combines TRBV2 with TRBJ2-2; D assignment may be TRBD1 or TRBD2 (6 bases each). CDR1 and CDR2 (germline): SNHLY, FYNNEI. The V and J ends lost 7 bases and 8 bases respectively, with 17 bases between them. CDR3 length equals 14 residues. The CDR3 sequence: CASNLGGLRGELFF. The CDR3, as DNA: TGTGCCAGCAATCTAGGGGGACTCAGGGGGGAGCTGTTTTTT.

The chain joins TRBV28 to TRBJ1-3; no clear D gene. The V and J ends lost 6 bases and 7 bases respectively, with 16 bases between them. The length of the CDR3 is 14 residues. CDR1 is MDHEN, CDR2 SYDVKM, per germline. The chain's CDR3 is CASRIGHSGNTIYF. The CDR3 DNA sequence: TGTGCCAGCAGAATTGGCCACAGCGGGAACACCATATATTTT.